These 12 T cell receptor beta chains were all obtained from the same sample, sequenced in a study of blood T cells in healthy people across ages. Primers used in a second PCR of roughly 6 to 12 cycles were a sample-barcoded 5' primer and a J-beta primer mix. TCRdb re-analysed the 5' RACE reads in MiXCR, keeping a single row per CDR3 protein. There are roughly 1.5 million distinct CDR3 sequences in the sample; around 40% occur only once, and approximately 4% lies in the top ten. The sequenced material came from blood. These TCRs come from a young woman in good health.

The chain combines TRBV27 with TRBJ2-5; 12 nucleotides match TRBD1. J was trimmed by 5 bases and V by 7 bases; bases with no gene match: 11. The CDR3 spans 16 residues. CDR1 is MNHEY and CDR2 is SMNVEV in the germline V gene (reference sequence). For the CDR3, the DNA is TGTGCCAGCATTTTCAAACCCGGGACAGGGGGCGAGACCCAGTACTTC. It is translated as CASIFKPGTGGETQYF.

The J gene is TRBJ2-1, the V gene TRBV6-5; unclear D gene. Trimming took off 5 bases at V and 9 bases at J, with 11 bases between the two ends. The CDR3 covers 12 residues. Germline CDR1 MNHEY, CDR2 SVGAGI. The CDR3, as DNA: TGTGCCAGCAGTAAGCCTGCGGCTGAGCAGTTCTTC. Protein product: CASSKPAAEQFF.

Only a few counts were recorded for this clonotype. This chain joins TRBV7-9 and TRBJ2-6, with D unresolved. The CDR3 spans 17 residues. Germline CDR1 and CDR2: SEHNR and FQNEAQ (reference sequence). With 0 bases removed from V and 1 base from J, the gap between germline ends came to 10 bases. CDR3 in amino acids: CASSLATGGSGANVLTF. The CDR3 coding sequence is TGTGCCAGCAGCTTAGCCACGGGCGGTTCTGGGGCCAACGTCCTGACTTTC.

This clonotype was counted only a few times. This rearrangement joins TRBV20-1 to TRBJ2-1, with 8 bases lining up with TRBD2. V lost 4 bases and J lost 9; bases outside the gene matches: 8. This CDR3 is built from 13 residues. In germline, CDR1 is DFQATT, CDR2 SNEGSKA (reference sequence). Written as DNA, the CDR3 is TGCAGTGCTATAGCGGGGCTGTACGGTGAGCAGTTCTTC. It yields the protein CSAIAGLYGEQFF.

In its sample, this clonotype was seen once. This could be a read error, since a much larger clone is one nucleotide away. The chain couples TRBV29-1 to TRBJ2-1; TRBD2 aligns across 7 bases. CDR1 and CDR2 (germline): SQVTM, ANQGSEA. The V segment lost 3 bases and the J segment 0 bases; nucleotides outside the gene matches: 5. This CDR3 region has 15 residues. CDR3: CSVDERGGSYNEQFF. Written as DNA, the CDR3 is TGCAGCGTTGATGAGCGGGGAGGCTCCTACAATGAGCAGTTCTTC.

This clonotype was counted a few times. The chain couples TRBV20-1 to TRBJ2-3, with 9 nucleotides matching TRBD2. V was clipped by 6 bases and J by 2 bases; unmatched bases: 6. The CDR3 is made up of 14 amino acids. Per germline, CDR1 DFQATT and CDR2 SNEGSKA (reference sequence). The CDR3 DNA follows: TGCAGTGCAGCAGCGGGGGGTAACACAGATACGCAGTATTTT. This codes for CSAAAGGNTDTQYF.

The CDR3 coding sequence is TGTGCCAGCAGCTTAGCAGGGCGGCCCGAGGATACGCAGTATTTT. Its protein is CASSLAGRPEDTQYF. The chain combines TRBV7-2 with TRBJ2-3; D ambiguous. The CDR3 contains 15 residues. Germline V CDR1 and CDR2: SGHTA, FQGNSA. V dropped 0 bases and J dropped 6 bases, with 13 bases sitting between them. Full variable domain (rest looked up from reference TRBV7-2 and TRBJ2-3): GAGVSQSPSNKVTEKGKDVELRCDPISGHTALYWYRQSLGQGLEFLIYFQGNSAPDKSGLPSDRFSAERTGGSVSTLTIQRTQQEDSAVYLCASSLAGRPEDTQYFGPGTRLTVL.

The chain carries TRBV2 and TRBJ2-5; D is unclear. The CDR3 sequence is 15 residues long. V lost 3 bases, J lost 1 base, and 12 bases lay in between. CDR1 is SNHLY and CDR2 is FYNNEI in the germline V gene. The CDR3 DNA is TGTGCCAGCAGTGATGGGGAACCGATCCAAGAGACCCAGTACTTC. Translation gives CASSDGEPIQETQYF.

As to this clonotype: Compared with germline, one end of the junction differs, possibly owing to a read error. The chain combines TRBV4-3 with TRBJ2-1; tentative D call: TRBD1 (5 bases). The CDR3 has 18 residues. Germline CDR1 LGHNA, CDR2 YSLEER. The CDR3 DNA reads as TGCGCCAGCAGCCAAGATCCCCAGGGCAGGTTCTCCTACGATGAGCAGTTCTTC. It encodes CASSQDPQGRFSYDEQFF.

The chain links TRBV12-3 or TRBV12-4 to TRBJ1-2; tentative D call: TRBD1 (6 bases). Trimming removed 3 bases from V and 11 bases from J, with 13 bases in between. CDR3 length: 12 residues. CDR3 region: CASSFQQGRYTF. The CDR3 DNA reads TGTGCCAGCAGTTTCCAACAGGGAAGGTACACCTTC.

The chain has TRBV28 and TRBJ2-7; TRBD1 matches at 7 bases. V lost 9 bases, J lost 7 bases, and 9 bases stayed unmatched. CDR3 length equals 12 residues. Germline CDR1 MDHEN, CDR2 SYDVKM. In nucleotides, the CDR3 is TGTGCCAGTCGTTCAGGGGGTGGAGAGCAGTACTTC. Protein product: CASRSGGGEQYF. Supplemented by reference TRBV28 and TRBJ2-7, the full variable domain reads DVKVTQSSRYLVKRTGEKVFLECVQDMDHENMFWYRQDPGLGLRLIYFSYDVKMKEKGDIPEGYSVSREKKERFSLILESASTNQTSMYLCASRSGGGEQYFGPGTRLTVT.

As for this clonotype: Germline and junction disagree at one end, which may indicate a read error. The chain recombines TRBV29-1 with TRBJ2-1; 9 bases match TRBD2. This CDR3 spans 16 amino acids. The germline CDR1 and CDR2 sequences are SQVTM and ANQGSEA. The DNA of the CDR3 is TGCGGCGTTGAAGAAGGTAGCGGGAGCTCCTACAATGAGCAGTTCTTC. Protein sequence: CGVEEGSGSSYNEQFF.